These 6 T cell receptor beta chains share one sample of origin, sequenced in a study of blood T cell repertoires in COVID-19. Sequencing used immunoSEQ multiplex PCR; TCRdb keeps in-frame clones, though not all of them. The data contain 100,000 to 150,000 clones, less than 90% of them seen just once; the ten biggest clones take up approximately 12%. The sample consisted of peripheral blood. The receptors originated from a woman aged 25 to 39 who had recovered from COVID-19.

The gene calls are TRBV5-1 and TRBJ2-7; a possible D gene is TRBD2 (6 bases). This CDR3 comprises 14 residues. With 1 base removed from V and 2 bases from J, the gap between germline ends came to 10 bases. From germline, CDR1 is SGHRS and CDR2 YFSETQ. The CDR3 sequence: CASSLWREPYEQYF. CDR3 in DNA: TGCGCCAGCAGCTTGTGGCGGGAACCCTACGAGCAGTACTTC.

The chain couples TRBV5-1 to TRBJ2-1; 16 bases are a match to TRBD2. This CDR3 spans 15 amino acids. CDR1 is SGHRS, CDR2 YFSETQ, per germline. V gave up 4 bases and J gave up 11 bases; unmatched junction bases: 6. CDR3 residues: CASSPGLAGGQKQFF. Here the CDR3 DNA reads TGCGCCAGCAGCCCGGGACTAGCGGGGGGGCAAAAGCAGTTCTTC.

The rearrangement links TRBV29-1 to TRBJ1-2; unclear D gene. V lost 2 bases and J lost 0, with 13 bases in between. Germline lookup yields CDR1 SQVTM and CDR2 ANQGSEA. This CDR3 comprises 15 residues. The CDR3 DNA reads as TGCAGCGTTGAAATCGGTCAGACAACTAACTATGGCTACACCTTC. Its protein is CSVEIGQTTNYGYTF.

The CDR3 DNA is TGTGCCAGCAGCCAAGACGACAGGGGGCTTGGAAAACTGTTTTTT. It translates to CASSQDDRGLGKLFF. The chain employs TRBV3-1 (or the pseudogene TRBV3-2) and TRBJ1-4; TRBD1 matches at 10 bases. V trimming: 0 bases; J trimming: 10 bases; junction bases outside the gene matches: 5. The CDR3 is made up of 15 amino acids. CDR1 is LGHDT, CDR2 YNNKEL, per germline (reference sequence).

V and J are TRBV11-2 and TRBJ2-2; TRBD2 matches at 7 bases. The CDR3 is 15 residues long. V dropped 5 bases and J dropped 4; count of bases not matched to a gene: 7. The germline V gene has CDR1 SGHAT and CDR2 FQNNGV. The CDR3 nucleotides are TGTGCCAGCAGCGGACGGACTAGTAGCACCGGGGAGCTGTTTTTT. This sequence encodes CASSGRTSSTGELFF.

J is TRBJ2-5 and V is TRBV7-3; 7 bases agree with TRBD2. CDR1 is SGHTA, CDR2 FQGTGA, per germline. This CDR3 is built from 16 residues. The V segment lost 5 bases and the J segment 5 bases; nucleotides outside the gene matches: 14. The CDR3: CASSIKGGSLWETQYF. DNA of the CDR3: TGTGCCAGCAGCATAAAAGGCGGGAGTCTGTGGGAGACCCAGTACTTC.